The 27 T cell receptor beta chains reported below all come from one sample, sequenced in a study of blood T cell repertoires in COVID-19. Clones were sequenced by immunoSEQ multiplex PCR, and TCRdb holds only the in-frame ones, with some missing. The table lists about 340,000 clones, about 88% of them singletons. The specimen sequenced was peripheral blood. These receptors were obtained from a woman aged 55-69 years with COVID-19, enrolled during active disease.

Only a few counts were recorded for this clone. The J gene is TRBJ1-1, the V gene TRBV27; D is uncertain. Trimming stripped 6 bases from V and 4 bases from J, with 18 bases between. This CDR3 has 15 residues. Germline loops: CDR1 MNHEY, CDR2 SMNVEV (reference sequence). The CDR3 is CASSITPGWGTEAFF. The CDR3 nucleotides are TGTGCCAGCAGCATTACCCCGGGGTGGGGCACTGAAGCTTTCTTT.

The genes are TRBV5-1 and TRBJ1-3; TRBD1 might be the D (5 bases). The CDR3 extends over 15 amino acids. Germline V CDR1 and CDR2: SGHRS, YFSETQ. V lost 4 bases, J lost 4 bases, and 15 bases lay in between. The DNA for the CDR3 is TGCGCCAGCAGCCCAGTCGGGGGTGCAGGAAACACCATATATTTT. It translates to CASSPVGGAGNTIYF. Full variable domain (outside the CDR3, taken from reference TRBV5-1 and TRBJ1-3): KAGVTQTPRYLIKTRGQQVTLSCSPISGHRSVSWYQQTPGQGLQFLFEYFSETQRNKGNFPGRFSGRQFSNSRSEMNVSTLELGDSALYLCASSPVGGAGNTIYFGEGSWLTVV.

The chain has TRBV20-1 and TRBJ1-1; the D is unclear. This CDR3 comprises 11 residues. V lost 4 bases to trimming and J lost 10 bases, with 13 bases between them. The V gene's germline CDR1 is DFQATT and CDR2 SNEGSKA (reference sequence). The chain's CDR3 is CSAKRGGVAFF. CDR3 nucleotides: TGCAGTGCTAAACGGGGTGGGGTAGCTTTCTTT.

A single count supports this clone. The same CDR3 also results from other DNA sequences found in this sample. This chain connects TRBV9 to TRBJ2-7; maybe TRBD1 (5 bases). Germline assignment: CDR1 SGDLS and CDR2 YYNGEE. The CDR3 has 14 amino acids. V was trimmed by 0 bases and J by 4 bases, leaving 11 bases between them. DNA for the CDR3: TGTGCCAGCAGCGTAGGGCAGGGAACATACGAGCAGTACTTC. This encodes CASSVGQGTYEQYF.

The chain has TRBV9 and TRBJ2-5; the match to TRBD2 covers 9 bases. Germline-derived CDR1 and CDR2 are SGDLS and YYNGEE. V gave up 3 bases and J gave up 2 bases; unmatched junction bases: 23. This CDR3 region has 21 residues. The CDR3 region is CASSEGPAGGLGAAGQETQYF. In DNA form, the CDR3 reads TGTGCCAGCAGCGAAGGTCCAGCGGGGGGTCTTGGGGCGGCTGGGCAAGAGACCCAGTACTTC.

This clone was picked up a small number of times. The V and J genes are TRBV6-6 and TRBJ1-2, with a weak D call TRBD1 (5 bases). V was shortened by 6 bases and J by 3 bases, with 14 bases between the two germline ends. In germline, CDR1 is MNHNY, CDR2 SVGAGI (reference sequence). This CDR3 comprises 14 residues. In DNA form, the CDR3 reads TGTGCCAGCAGCCTAATGGGGGAGGACTATGGCTACACCTTC. Amino acid sequence: CASSLMGEDYGYTF.

The chain joins TRBV6-5 to TRBJ1-6; D unclear. The germline V gene encodes CDR1 MNHEY and CDR2 SVGAGI. Trimming stripped 5 bases from V and 7 bases from J, with 12 bases between. This CDR3 has 14 amino acids. The CDR3 bases are TGTGCCAGCAGTACTAGCTTTAAGAATTCACCCCTCCACTTT. Protein: CASSTSFKNSPLHF.

The rearrangement uses TRBV6-5 and TRBJ1-2; 8 bases match TRBD1. From germline, CDR1 is MNHEY and CDR2 SVGAGI. Trimming removed 5 bases from V and 8 bases from J; junction bases left unmatched: 7. CDR3 length equals 13 residues. CDR3: CASSMDRDRGYTF. The DNA for the CDR3 is TGTGCCAGCAGTATGGACAGGGATAGAGGCTACACCTTC.

The chain recombines TRBV6-2 or TRBV6-3 with TRBJ2-7; TRBD1 matches at 9 bases. Germline V lookup: CDR1 MNHEY, CDR2 SVGEGT. Losses at the gene ends were 6 bases for V and 5 bases for J; bases not matched to a gene: 5. The CDR3 loop spans 13 amino acids. CDR3 sequence: CASSGDRAHEQYF. In DNA, the CDR3 is TGTGCCAGCAGCGGGGACAGGGCCCACGAGCAGTACTTC.

This chain uses TRBV19 with TRBJ1-5; perhaps TRBD1 as D (5 bases). V shed 5 bases and J shed 2 bases, with 13 bases lying between them. The CDR3 extends over 15 amino acids. CDR1 and CDR2 from the germline V gene are LNHDA and SQIVND (reference sequence). CDR3 sequence: CASSRRDFGNQPQHF. The CDR3 DNA is TGTGCCAGTAGTCGCAGGGACTTCGGCAATCAGCCCCAGCATTTT.

In this sample, this clone turned up a few times. V and J are TRBV5-4 and TRBJ2-2; the match to TRBD2 covers 15 bases. CDR1 is SGHNT and CDR2 is YYREEE in the germline V gene (reference sequence). Trimming at V came to 3 bases and at J to 2 bases, leaving 2 bases not matched to a gene. CDR3 length: 17 residues. CDR3 protein: CASSSGLAGGNTGELFF. The CDR3, as DNA: TGTGCCAGCAGCTCGGGACTAGCGGGGGGCAACACCGGGGAGCTGTTTTTT. The full variable domain, with the rest looked up from reference TRBV5-4 and TRBJ2-2, is ETGVTQSPTHLIKTRGQQVTLRCSSQSGHNTVSWYQQALGQGPQFIFQYYREEENGRGNFPPRFSGLQFPNYSSELNVNALELDDSALYLCASSSGLAGGNTGELFFGEGSRLTVL.

The chain is built from TRBV13 and TRBJ2-3, with D possibly being TRBD2 (7 bases). Trimming pared 6 bases from V and 1 base from J, leaving 14 bases between. Germline values: CDR1 PRHDT, CDR2 FYEKMQ (reference sequence). The CDR3 is made up of 15 amino acids. In nucleotides, the CDR3 is TGTGCCAGCAGACGGGGCGGGGGCCGCACAGATACGCAGTATTTT. It translates to CASRRGGGRTDTQYF.

The V and J genes are TRBV5-4 and TRBJ2-3, with TRBD2 matching 10 bases. There are 15 residues in the CDR3. The V gene's germline CDR1 is SGHNT and CDR2 YYREEE (reference sequence). V lost 0 bases to trimming and J lost 4 bases; unmatched junction nucleotides: 2. CDR3 in amino acids: CASSLETSGSDTQYF. CDR3 DNA sequence: TGTGCCAGCAGCTTGGAGACTAGCGGGTCAGATACGCAGTATTTT.

The genes are TRBV3-1 (or the pseudogene TRBV3-2) and TRBJ1-6, with D possibly being TRBD1 (5 bases). Germline V gene lookup returns CDR1 LGHDT and CDR2 YNNKEL (reference sequence). The V gene lost 1 base and the J gene lost 7 bases, with 14 bases spanning the gap. This CDR3 region has 16 residues. The CDR3 DNA is TGTGCCAGCAGCCAAGGGGGTGGGGCGCGGAATTCACCCCTCCACTTT. It codes for CASSQGGGARNSPLHF.

This chain links TRBV13 with TRBJ1-2; D is possibly TRBD1 (5 bases). The CDR3 contains 15 residues. Trimming stripped 3 bases from V and 3 bases from J, with 14 bases between. Germline V gene lookup returns CDR1 PRHDT and CDR2 FYEKMQ (reference sequence). CDR3 amino acids: CASSLGPGGDYGYTF. CDR3 DNA: TGTGCCAGCAGCTTGGGACCCGGAGGGGACTATGGCTACACCTTC.

This clone has a single count. The genes are TRBV19 and TRBJ2-5; 8 bases fit TRBD1. Germline V CDR1 and CDR2: LNHDA, SQIVND (reference sequence). The CDR3 has 13 residues. Unmatched junction bases numbered 3, after V lost 4 bases and J lost 5 bases. The CDR3 here is CASSRGDRETQYF. CDR3 coding DNA: TGTGCCAGTAGTAGGGGGGACAGGGAGACCCAGTACTTC. The variable domain in full, with the rest retrieved from reference TRBV19 and TRBJ2-5, is DGGITQSPKYLFRKEGQNVTLSCEQNLNHDAMYWYRQDPGQGLRLIYYSQIVNDFQKGDIAEGYSVSREKKESFPLTVTSAQKNPTAFYLCASSRGDRETQYFGPGTRLLVL.

This clone was observed a handful of times. This chain links TRBV19 with TRBJ2-5, with 10 nucleotides matching TRBD2. Losses at the gene ends were 4 bases for V and 2 bases for J; bases not matched to a gene: 4. The germline gives CDR1 LNHDA, CDR2 SQIVND (reference sequence). The CDR3 extends over 15 amino acids. The CDR3 spells CASSTPSGGQETQYF. In DNA form, the CDR3 reads TGTGCCAGTAGTACCCCTAGCGGGGGACAAGAGACCCAGTACTTC.

This chain joins TRBV19 and TRBJ1-1; TRBD1 might be the D (6 bases). Germline CDR1 reads LNHDA; CDR2 reads SQIVND (reference sequence). The length of the CDR3 is 14 residues. V gave up 6 bases and J gave up 1 base, with 12 bases separating them. The CDR3, as DNA: TGTGCCAGTAGCAGCCCGGACAGGAACACTGAAGCTTTCTTT. Its translation is CASSSPDRNTEAFF.

This chain connects TRBV27 to TRBJ1-2; weak D call: TRBD1 (6 bases). The CDR3 spans 14 residues. The V gene lost 3 bases and the J gene lost 4 bases, with 12 bases spanning the gap. Germline lookup yields CDR1 MNHEY and CDR2 SMNVEV (reference sequence). The CDR3 region is CASSFHRDGYGYTF. For the CDR3, the DNA is TGTGCCAGCAGTTTTCACAGGGACGGCTATGGCTACACCTTC.

J is TRBJ2-3 and V is TRBV6-5; D perhaps matches TRBD2 (5 bases). Per germline, CDR1 MNHEY and CDR2 SVGAGI. This CDR3 region has 14 residues. V shed 8 bases and J shed 2 bases, with 14 bases lying between them. The CDR3, as DNA: TGTGCCAGCGATCAGCCGGGGAACACAGATACGCAGTATTTT. This codes for CASDQPGNTDTQYF.

This chain links TRBV27 with TRBJ2-3; D call uncertain. This CDR3 has 15 residues. Germline V gene lookup returns CDR1 MNHEY and CDR2 SMNVEV (reference sequence). The V and J ends lost 6 bases and 0 bases respectively, with 13 bases between them. The CDR3 DNA sequence: TGTGCCAGCAGCCAAACATGGGCTAGCACAGATACGCAGTATTTT. Translating gives CASSQTWASTDTQYF.

The chain links TRBV7-6 to TRBJ2-2, with 7 bases fitting TRBD2. CDR3 length: 17 residues. Trimming at V came to 8 bases and at J to 2 bases, leaving 14 bases not matched to a gene. CDR1 and CDR2 from the germline V gene are SGHVS and FNYEAQ. CDR3 nucleotide sequence: TGTGCCAGCTCCCGGGAGCTAGCGGTTAGAAACACCGGGGAGCTGTTTTTT. Its protein is CASSRELAVRNTGELFF. The variable domain in full, completed from reference TRBV7-6 and TRBJ2-2, reads GAGVSQSPRYKVTKRGQDVALRCDPISGHVSLYWYRQALGQGPEFLTYFNYEAQQDKSGLPNDRFSAERPEGSISTLTIQRTEQRDSAMYRCASSRELAVRNTGELFFGEGSRLTVL.

This clone was detected once. The chain links TRBV12-3 or TRBV12-4 to TRBJ2-7; D not certain. The V end was cut by 6 bases, the J end by 2 bases, with 11 bases between. The CDR3 has 13 residues. CDR3 loop: CASRAKSPYEQYF. As DNA, the CDR3 is TGTGCCAGCAGAGCAAAGAGTCCCTACGAGCAGTACTTC.

The chain combines TRBV7-8 with TRBJ2-1, with D possibly being TRBD1 (5 bases). The CDR3 extends over 15 amino acids. Per the germline V gene, CDR1 is SGHVS and CDR2 is FQNEAQ. With 3 bases removed from V and 7 bases from J, the gap between germline ends came to 16 bases. CDR3 DNA sequence: TGTGCCAGCAGCTTCGACAGCATGCGGTGGAATGAGCAGTTCTTC. As protein: CASSFDSMRWNEQFF.

This clone was counted once. This chain links TRBV19 with TRBJ1-2; 8 bases align to TRBD1. Germline CDR1 and CDR2: LNHDA and SQIVND (reference sequence). V shed 6 bases and J 6 bases; nucleotides not matched to a gene: 6. The CDR3 is 13 amino acids. This chain's CDR3 is CASRPDRVDGYTF. The CDR3 DNA sequence: TGTGCCAGTAGACCGGACAGGGTGGATGGCTACACCTTC.

The rearrangement links TRBV6-5 to TRBJ1-1; D uncertain. The length of the CDR3 is 13 residues. Looked up from germline, CDR1 is MNHEY and CDR2 is SVGAGI. V lost 6 bases, J lost 3 bases, and 11 bases lay in between. CDR3 loop: CASRYIQDTEAFF. Here the CDR3 DNA reads TGTGCCAGCAGATATATCCAGGACACTGAAGCTTTCTTT.

The chain couples TRBV28 to TRBJ1-4; D gene uncertain. V was shortened by 3 bases and J by 8 bases, with 13 bases between the two germline ends. This CDR3 is built from 14 residues. The germline gives CDR1 MDHEN, CDR2 SYDVKM. The DNA of the CDR3 is TGTGCCAGCAGTTTGAGAGGTATGAACGAAAAACTGTTTTTT. Translated: CASSLRGMNEKLFF.